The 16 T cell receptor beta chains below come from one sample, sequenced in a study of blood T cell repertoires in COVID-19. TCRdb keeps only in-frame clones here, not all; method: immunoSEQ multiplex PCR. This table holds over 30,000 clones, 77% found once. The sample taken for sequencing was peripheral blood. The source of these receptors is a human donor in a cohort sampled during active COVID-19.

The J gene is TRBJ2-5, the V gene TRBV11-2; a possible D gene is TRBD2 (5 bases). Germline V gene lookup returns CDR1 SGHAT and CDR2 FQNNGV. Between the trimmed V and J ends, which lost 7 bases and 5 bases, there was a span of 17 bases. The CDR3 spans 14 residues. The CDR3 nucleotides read TGTGCCAGCACCCGACCTGGAGGAGAGGAGACCCAGTACTTC. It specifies CASTRPGGEETQYF.

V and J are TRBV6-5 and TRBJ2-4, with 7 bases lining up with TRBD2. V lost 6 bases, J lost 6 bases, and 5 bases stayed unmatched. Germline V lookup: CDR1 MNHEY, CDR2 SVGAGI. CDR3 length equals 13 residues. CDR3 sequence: CASSGGYRNIQYF. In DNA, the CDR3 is TGTGCCAGCAGCGGGGGGTACAGAAACATTCAGTACTTC.

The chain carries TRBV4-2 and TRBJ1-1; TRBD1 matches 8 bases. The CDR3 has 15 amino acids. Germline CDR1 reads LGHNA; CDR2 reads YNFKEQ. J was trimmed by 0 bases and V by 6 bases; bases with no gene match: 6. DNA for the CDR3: TGTGCCAGCAGTAGTCGACAGGGGTTGAACACTGAAGCTTTCTTT. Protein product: CASSSRQGLNTEAFF.

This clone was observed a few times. In DNA, the CDR3 is TGCGCCAGCAGCTCTAGCTCCTACGAGCAGTACTTC. Protein: CASSSSSYEQYF. This chain connects TRBV5-1 to TRBJ2-7; D remains unclear. Between the trimmed V and J ends, which lost 3 bases and 0 bases, there was a span of 4 bases. The germline V gene has CDR1 SGHRS and CDR2 YFSETQ. This CDR3 spans 12 amino acids.

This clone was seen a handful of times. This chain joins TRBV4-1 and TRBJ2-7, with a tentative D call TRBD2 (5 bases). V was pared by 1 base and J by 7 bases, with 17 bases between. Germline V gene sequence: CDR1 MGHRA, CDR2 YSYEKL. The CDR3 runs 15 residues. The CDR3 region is CASSQVLGVSWEQYF. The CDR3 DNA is TGCGCCAGCAGCCAAGTTCTCGGGGTATCTTGGGAGCAGTACTTC.

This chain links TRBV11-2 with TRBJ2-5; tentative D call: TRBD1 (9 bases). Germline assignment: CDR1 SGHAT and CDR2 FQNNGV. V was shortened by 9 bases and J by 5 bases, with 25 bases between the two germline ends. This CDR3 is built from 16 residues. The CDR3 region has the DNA TGTGCCAGTAGACGGGGGGGGACAGGGCAAACGGAGACCCAGTACTTC. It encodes CASRRGGTGQTETQYF. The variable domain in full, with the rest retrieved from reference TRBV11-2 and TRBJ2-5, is EAGVAQSPRYKIIEKRQSVAFWCNPISGHATLYWYQQILGQGPKLLIQFQNNGVVDDSQLPKDRFSAERLKGVDSTLKIQPAKLEDSAVYLCASRRGGTGQTETQYFGPGTRLLVL.

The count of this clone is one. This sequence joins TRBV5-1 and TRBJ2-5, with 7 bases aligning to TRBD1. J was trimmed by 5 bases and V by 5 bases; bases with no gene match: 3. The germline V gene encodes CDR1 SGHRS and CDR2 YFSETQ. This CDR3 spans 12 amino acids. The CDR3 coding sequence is TGCGCCAGCAGGACAGGGCGGGAGACCCAGTACTTC. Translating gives CASRTGRETQYF.

CDR3 amino acids: CASRTEMNTEAFF. The DNA for the CDR3 is TGCGCCAGCCGGACAGAGATGAACACTGAAGCTTTCTTT. The rearrangement links TRBV5-1 to TRBJ1-1, with D tentatively TRBD1 (6 bases). The CDR3 has 13 amino acids. Germline V gene sequence: CDR1 SGHRS, CDR2 YFSETQ. Trimming stripped 7 bases from V and 0 bases from J, with 10 bases between. Full variable domain (remainder filled in from reference TRBV5-1 and TRBJ1-1): KAGVTQTPRYLIKTRGQQVTLSCSPISGHRSVSWYQQTPGQGLQFLFEYFSETQRNKGNFPGRFSGRQFSNSRSEMNVSTLELGDSALYLCASRTEMNTEAFFGQGTRLTVV.

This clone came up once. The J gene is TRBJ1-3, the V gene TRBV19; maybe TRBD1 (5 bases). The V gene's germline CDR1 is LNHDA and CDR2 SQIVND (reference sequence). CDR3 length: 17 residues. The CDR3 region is CVPLFSGCDLSGNTIYF. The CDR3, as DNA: TGTGTCCCACTTTTTTCAGGGTGCGATCTCTCTGGAAACACCATATATTTT.

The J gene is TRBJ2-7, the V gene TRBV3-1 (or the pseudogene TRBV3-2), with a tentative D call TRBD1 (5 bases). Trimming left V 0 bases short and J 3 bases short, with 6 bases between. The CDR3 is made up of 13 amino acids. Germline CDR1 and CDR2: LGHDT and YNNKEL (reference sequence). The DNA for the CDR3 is TGTGCCAGCAGCCAAGACAGGGACTACGAGCAGTACTTC. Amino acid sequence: CASSQDRDYEQYF.

CDR3 coding DNA: TGTGCCAGCAGTTCCCCGGGAGTCACAGATACGCAGTATTTT. Encoded protein: CASSSPGVTDTQYF. The genes are TRBV28 and TRBJ2-3; D is perhaps TRBD2 (6 bases). From germline, CDR1 is MDHEN and CDR2 SYDVKM. CDR3 length: 14 amino acids. Trimming shortened V by 4 bases and J by 2 bases, and 10 bases separated the two germline ends.

This CDR3 reads CASSLANGGTDTQYF. CDR3 DNA: TGTGCCAGCAGCTTAGCGAACGGGGGGACAGATACGCAGTATTTT. J is TRBJ2-3 and V is TRBV7-6, with 7 bases identical to TRBD2. This CDR3 comprises 15 residues. Germline CDR1 reads SGHVS; CDR2 reads FNYEAQ. The ends lost 0 bases at V and 3 bases at J; junction bases unmatched: 3.

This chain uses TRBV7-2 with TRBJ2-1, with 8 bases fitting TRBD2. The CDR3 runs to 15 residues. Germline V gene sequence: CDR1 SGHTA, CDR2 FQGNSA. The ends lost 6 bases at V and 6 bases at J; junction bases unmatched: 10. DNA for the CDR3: TGTGCCAGCAGGTTTGCGGGAGGAACCTTCAATGAGCAGTTCTTC. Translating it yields CASRFAGGTFNEQFF.

The CDR3 nucleotides read TGTGCCAGCAGCTCCTCAATTTGGAGCGGGAGGGCCAATGAGCAGTTCTTC. This codes for CASSSSIWSGRANEQFF. The rearrangement links TRBV7-8 to TRBJ2-1, with 10 bases matching TRBD2. Germline V gene data show CDR1 as SGHVS and CDR2 as FQNEAQ. The CDR3 is made up of 17 amino acids. With 4 bases clipped from V and 6 bases from J, the junction kept 12 bases outside the gene matches.

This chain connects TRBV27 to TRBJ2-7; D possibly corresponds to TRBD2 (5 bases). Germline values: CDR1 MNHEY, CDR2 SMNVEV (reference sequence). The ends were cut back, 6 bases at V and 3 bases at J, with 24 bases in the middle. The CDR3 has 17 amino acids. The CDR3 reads CASSPERPRWESYEQYF. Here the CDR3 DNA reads TGTGCCAGCAGCCCGGAGCGACCCCGTTGGGAGAGCTACGAGCAGTACTTC.

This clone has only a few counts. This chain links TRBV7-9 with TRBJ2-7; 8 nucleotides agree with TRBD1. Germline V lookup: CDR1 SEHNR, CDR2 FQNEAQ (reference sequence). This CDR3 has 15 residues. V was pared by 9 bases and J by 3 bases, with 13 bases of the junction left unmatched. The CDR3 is CASSQPDREIYEQYF. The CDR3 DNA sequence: TGTGCCAGTTCCCAACCGGACAGGGAGATCTACGAGCAGTACTTC.